These 20 T cell receptor beta chains came from one sample sequenced in a study of blood T cell repertoires in COVID-19. The method was immunoSEQ multiplex PCR; TCRdb's version includes in-frame clones alone and lacks a portion of them. The sample consists of roughly 250,000 clones, roughly 88% of them appearing once. The sequenced sample consisted of peripheral blood. Receptors originate from a human donor with COVID-19, enrolled during active disease. The donor label of this sample is uncertain.

V and J are TRBV18 and TRBJ1-5; D is possibly TRBD1 (6 bases). Germline CDR1 and CDR2: KGHSH and LQKENI. The germline V and J ends were trimmed by 4 bases and 7 bases, with 11 bases remaining between them. CDR3 length: 13 residues. CDR3 region: CASSLQGGQPQHF. CDR3 in DNA: TGTGCCAGCTCACTACAAGGGGGACAGCCCCAGCATTTT.

This clone was observed a single time. The V and J genes are TRBV5-6 and TRBJ1-2; 8 bases fit TRBD1. With V trimmed by 4 bases and J by 8 bases, 16 bases remained unmatched. The CDR3 is 16 residues long. Germline V gene lookup returns CDR1 SGHDT and CDR2 YYEEEE. CDR3 amino acids: CASSQLGGTGGLGYTF. The CDR3 DNA reads TGTGCCAGCAGCCAACTAGGGGGGACAGGTGGCCTGGGCTACACCTTC.

The CDR3 sequence: CASYETGLIDEQYF. In nucleotides, the CDR3 is TGTGCCAGCTATGAGACAGGCCTAATTGACGAGCAGTACTTC. The rearrangement joins TRBV28 to TRBJ2-7, with D maybe TRBD1 (6 bases). This CDR3 has 14 residues. V shed 8 bases and J shed 5 bases, with 19 bases lying between them. Germline V lookup: CDR1 MDHEN, CDR2 SYDVKM.

The chain carries TRBV19 and TRBJ2-1; D is perhaps TRBD2 (5 bases). Germline V gene lookup returns CDR1 LNHDA and CDR2 SQIVND (reference sequence). Trimming removed 5 bases at V and 10 bases at J, with 12 bases between. The CDR3 contains 12 residues. CDR3 in DNA: TGTGCCAGTAGTGGGATGGAGCGGGAGCAGTTCTTC. Amino acid sequence: CASSGMEREQFF. The whole variable domain, remainder taken from reference TRBV19 and TRBJ2-1, is DGGITQSPKYLFRKEGQNVTLSCEQNLNHDAMYWYRQDPGQGLRLIYYSQIVNDFQKGDIAEGYSVSREKKESFPLTVTSAQKNPTAFYLCASSGMEREQFFGPGTRLTVL.

This clone occurred once. The chain combines TRBV28 with TRBJ1-2; D not certain. Germline V gene sequence: CDR1 MDHEN, CDR2 SYDVKM. V was pared by 3 bases and J by 13 bases, with 15 bases between. This CDR3 has 12 amino acids. Written as DNA, the CDR3 is TGTGCCAGCAGTTTCGGCCAACGGAGCTGCACCTTC. Translating gives CASSFGQRSCTF.

The sample holds a few counts of this clone. This chain links TRBV19 with TRBJ1-4, with 8 bases lining up with TRBD1. Germline CDR1 and CDR2: LNHDA and SQIVND (reference sequence). The length of the CDR3 is 14 residues. V lost 5 bases to trimming and J lost 6 bases; unmatched junction nucleotides: 5. Here the CDR3 reads CASSPDRAYEKLFF. The CDR3 DNA reads TGTGCCAGTAGTCCGGACAGGGCTTATGAAAAACTGTTTTTT.

V and J are TRBV11-2 and TRBJ2-3, with TRBD1 matching 7 bases. Germline lookup yields CDR1 SGHAT and CDR2 FQNNGV. This CDR3 contains 17 residues. With 5 bases clipped from V and 2 bases from J, the junction kept 13 bases outside the gene matches. DNA of the CDR3: TGTGCCAGCAGCCTACTCCGGGACAGCCTCTCCACAGATACGCAGTATTTT. Translated, it gives CASSLLRDSLSTDTQYF.

This chain links TRBV19 with TRBJ1-1; D gene uncertain. The germline V and J ends were trimmed by 1 base and 2 bases, with 5 bases remaining between them. Germline V gene sequence: CDR1 LNHDA, CDR2 SQIVND (reference sequence). This CDR3 is built from 13 residues. In nucleotides, the CDR3 is TGTGCCAGTAGTATAGCCAAAAACACTGAAGCTTTCTTT. Translating gives CASSIAKNTEAFF.

The CDR3 nucleotides are TGTGCCAGCGGAAACAGGGGGCGTGGGACTGAAGCTTTCTTT. Amino acid sequence: CASGNRGRGTEAFF. J is TRBJ1-1 and V is TRBV11-2; 9 bases are shared with TRBD1. The CDR3 is made up of 14 amino acids. Per germline, CDR1 SGHAT and CDR2 FQNNGV. The V segment lost 8 bases and the J segment 5 bases; nucleotides outside the gene matches: 9.

The rearrangement uses TRBV28 and TRBJ1-5, with 7 positions matching TRBD1. The CDR3 length is 15 residues. Trimming took 7 bases from V and 3 from J; bases not matched to a gene: 9. CDR1 MDHEN and CDR2 SYDVKM come from the germline V gene. CDR3 sequence reads: CASTLGQGDNQPQHF. The CDR3 coding sequence is TGTGCCAGCACCCTTGGGCAGGGGGACAATCAGCCCCAGCATTTT.

The rearrangement joins TRBV4-3 to TRBJ2-1, with D maybe TRBD2 (6 bases). Germline assignment: CDR1 LGHNA and CDR2 YSLEER. The ends were cut back, 0 bases at V and 0 bases at J, with 18 bases in the middle. This CDR3 comprises 19 residues. CDR3 DNA: TGCGCCAGCAGCCAAGATCACGGGGGTGAACCCAGCTCCTACAATGAGCAGTTCTTC. It specifies CASSQDHGGEPSSYNEQFF.

The table lists this clone with a few counts. CDR3 sequence reads: CASSSGGAANEQFF. For the CDR3, the DNA is TGTGCCAGCAGCTCCGGCGGGGCAGCCAATGAGCAGTTCTTC. The rearrangement joins TRBV7-3 to TRBJ2-1, with a possible D match to TRBD2 (6 bases). CDR1 and CDR2 from the germline V gene are SGHTA and FQGTGA. The V gene lost 4 bases and the J gene lost 6 bases, with 13 bases spanning the gap. CDR3 length: 14 amino acids.

The chain has TRBV5-1 and TRBJ1-3; D perhaps matches TRBD1 (6 bases). Germline V gives CDR1 SGHRS, CDR2 YFSETQ. V lost 5 bases, J lost 4 bases, and 13 bases lay in between. The CDR3 consists of 14 residues. Here the CDR3 reads CASRTTGLGNTIYF. The CDR3, as DNA: TGCGCCAGCAGGACCACAGGGTTGGGAAACACCATATATTTT.

V is TRBV28 and J is TRBJ1-5, with TRBD1 matching over 7 bases. Losses at the gene ends were 3 bases for V and 5 bases for J; bases not matched to a gene: 4. The CDR3 consists of 14 residues. CDR1 and CDR2 (germline): MDHEN, SYDVKM. The CDR3 sequence: CASSFYDRDQPQHF. CDR3 in DNA: TGTGCCAGCAGTTTTTACGACAGGGATCAGCCCCAGCATTTT.

This rearrangement joins TRBV5-1 to TRBJ2-1; D gene uncertain. V was clipped by 0 bases and J by 0 bases, with 10 bases between them. This CDR3 spans 16 amino acids. The germline gives CDR1 SGHRS, CDR2 YFSETQ. DNA of the CDR3: TGCGCCAGCAGCTTGGCCCCGGTTAGCTCCTACAATGAGCAGTTCTTC. It yields the protein CASSLAPVSSYNEQFF.

V usage is TRBV6-5 and J usage is TRBJ2-1; 10 nucleotides align to TRBD2. Trimming cost V 8 bases and J 0 bases; bases outside gene matches: 1. CDR1 MNHEY and CDR2 SVGAGI come from the germline V gene. CDR3 length equals 14 residues. The CDR3 sequence: CASSSGSSYNEQFF. CDR3 DNA: TGTGCCAGCTCTAGCGGGAGCTCCTACAATGAGCAGTTCTTC.

V is TRBV7-9 and J is TRBJ2-7, with D perhaps matching TRBD2 (6 bases). This CDR3 contains 15 residues. The germline V gene has CDR1 SEHNR and CDR2 FQNEAQ (reference sequence). V lost 3 bases and J lost 6, with 18 bases in between. CDR3 nucleotide sequence: TGTGCCAGCAGCTTGTATGGGGGGACGGGCACCGAGCAGTACTTC. Protein product: CASSLYGGTGTEQYF. The full variable domain, with the rest looked up from reference TRBV7-9 and TRBJ2-7, is DTGVSQNPRHKITKRGQNVTFRCDPISEHNRLYWYRQTLGQGPEFLTYFQNEAQLEKSRLLSDRFSAERPKGSFSTLEIQRTEQGDSAMYLCASSLYGGTGTEQYFGPGTRLTVT.

The chain carries TRBV3-1 (or the pseudogene TRBV3-2) and TRBJ2-2; D gene unclear. The germline CDR1 and CDR2 sequences are LGHDT and YNNKEL (reference sequence). Trimming took off 2 bases at V and 1 base at J, with 14 bases between the two ends. The CDR3 has 17 residues. CDR3: CASSQYRWALNTGELFF. CDR3 nucleotides: TGTGCCAGCAGCCAATATAGGTGGGCCCTGAACACCGGGGAGCTGTTTTTT.

This clone was observed once. This chain links TRBV14 with TRBJ1-4, with 7 positions matching TRBD1. Unmatched junction bases numbered 5, after V lost 2 bases and J lost 8 bases. This CDR3 has 14 amino acids. Germline CDR1 SGHDN, CDR2 FVKESK. CDR3 in amino acids: CASSQRQTGEKLFF. The CDR3 DNA reads TGTGCCAGCAGCCAAAGACAGACAGGGGAAAAACTGTTTTTT.

This chain links TRBV5-4 with TRBJ2-5; no definite D call. V was shortened by 0 bases and J by 5 bases, with 14 bases between the two germline ends. The CDR3 is 15 amino acids. Germline CDR1 SGHNT, CDR2 YYREEE (reference sequence). CDR3: CASSLVISSEETQYF. The CDR3 coding sequence is TGTGCCAGCAGCTTGGTTATTAGCAGCGAGGAGACCCAGTACTTC.